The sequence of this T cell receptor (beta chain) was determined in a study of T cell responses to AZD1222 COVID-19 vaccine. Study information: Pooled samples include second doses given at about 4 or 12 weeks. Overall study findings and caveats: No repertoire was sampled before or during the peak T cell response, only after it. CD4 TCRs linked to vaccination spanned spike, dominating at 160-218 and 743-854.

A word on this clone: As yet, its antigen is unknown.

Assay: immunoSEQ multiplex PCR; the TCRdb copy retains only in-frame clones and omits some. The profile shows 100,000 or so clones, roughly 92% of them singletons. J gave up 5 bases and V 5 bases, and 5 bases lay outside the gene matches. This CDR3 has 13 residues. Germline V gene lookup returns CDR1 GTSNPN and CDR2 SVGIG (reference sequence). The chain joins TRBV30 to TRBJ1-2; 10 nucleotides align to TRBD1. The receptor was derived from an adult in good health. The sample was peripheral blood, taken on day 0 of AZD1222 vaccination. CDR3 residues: CAWVGDRGYGYTF. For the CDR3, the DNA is TGTGCCTGGGTAGGGGACAGGGGATATGGCTACACCTTC. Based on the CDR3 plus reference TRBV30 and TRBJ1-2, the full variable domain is SQTIHQWPATLVQPVGSPLSLECTVEGTSNPNLYWYRQAAGRGLQLLFYSVGIGQISSEVPQNLSASRPQDRQFILSSKKLLLSDSGFYLCAWVGDRGYGYTFGSGTRLTVV.